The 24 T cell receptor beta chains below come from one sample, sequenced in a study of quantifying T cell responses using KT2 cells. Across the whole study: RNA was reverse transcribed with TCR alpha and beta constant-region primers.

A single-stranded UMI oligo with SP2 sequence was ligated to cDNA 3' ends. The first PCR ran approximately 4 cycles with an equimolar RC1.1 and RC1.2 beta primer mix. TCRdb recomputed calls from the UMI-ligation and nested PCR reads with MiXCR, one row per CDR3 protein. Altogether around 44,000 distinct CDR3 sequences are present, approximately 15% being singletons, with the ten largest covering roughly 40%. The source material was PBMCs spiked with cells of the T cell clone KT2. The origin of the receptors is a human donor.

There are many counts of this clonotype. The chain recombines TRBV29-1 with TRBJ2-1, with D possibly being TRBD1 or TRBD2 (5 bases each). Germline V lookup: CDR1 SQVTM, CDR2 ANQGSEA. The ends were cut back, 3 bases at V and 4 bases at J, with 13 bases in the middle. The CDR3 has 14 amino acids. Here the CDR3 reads CSVERATEYNEQFF. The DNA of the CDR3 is TGCAGCGTTGAGAGGGCGACAGAGTACAATGAGCAGTTCTTC.

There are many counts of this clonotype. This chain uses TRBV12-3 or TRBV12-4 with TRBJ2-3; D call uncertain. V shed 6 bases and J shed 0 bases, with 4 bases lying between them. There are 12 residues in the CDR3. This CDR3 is CASSRSTDTQYF. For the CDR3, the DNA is TGTGCCAGCAGCCGAAGCACAGATACGCAGTATTTT.

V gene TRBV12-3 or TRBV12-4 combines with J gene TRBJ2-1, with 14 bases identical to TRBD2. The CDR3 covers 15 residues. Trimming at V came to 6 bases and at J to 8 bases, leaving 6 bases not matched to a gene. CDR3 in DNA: TGTGCCAGCAGCAAGGGACTAGCGGGAGCCGATGAGCAGTTCTTC. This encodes CASSKGLAGADEQFF.

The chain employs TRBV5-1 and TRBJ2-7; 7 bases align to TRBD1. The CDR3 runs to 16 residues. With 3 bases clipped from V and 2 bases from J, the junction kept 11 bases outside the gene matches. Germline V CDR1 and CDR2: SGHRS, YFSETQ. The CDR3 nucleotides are TGCGCCAGCAGCTCGAAACCGGGACAGCTCACCTACGAGCAGTACTTC. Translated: CASSSKPGQLTYEQYF.

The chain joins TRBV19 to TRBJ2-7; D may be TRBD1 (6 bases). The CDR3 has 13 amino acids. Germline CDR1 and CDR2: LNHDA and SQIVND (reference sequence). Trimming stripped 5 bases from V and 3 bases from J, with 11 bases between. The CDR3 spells CASSSGTYYEQYF. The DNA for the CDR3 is TGTGCCAGTAGTTCCGGGACATACTACGAGCAGTACTTC.

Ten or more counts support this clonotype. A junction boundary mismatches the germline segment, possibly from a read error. As DNA, the CDR3 is TGTGCTAGCAGCTCCTCGCTAGGTCAAGAGACCCAGTACTTC. Amino acids: CASSSSLGQETQYF. The rearrangement uses TRBV7-7 and TRBJ2-5; D unclear. The length of the CDR3 is 14 residues. Germline V gene data show CDR1 as SSHAT and CDR2 as FNYEAQ (reference sequence).

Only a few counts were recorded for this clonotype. Here the CDR3 DNA reads TGTGCCAGCAGCCGGACTAGCGGGCCCACAGATACGCAGTATTTT. Translated, it gives CASSRTSGPTDTQYF. This chain connects TRBV7-2 to TRBJ2-3; 11 bases map to TRBD2. V was pared by 5 bases and J by 2 bases, with 3 bases of the junction left unmatched. The CDR3 loop spans 15 amino acids. Germline assignment: CDR1 SGHTA and CDR2 FQGNSA.

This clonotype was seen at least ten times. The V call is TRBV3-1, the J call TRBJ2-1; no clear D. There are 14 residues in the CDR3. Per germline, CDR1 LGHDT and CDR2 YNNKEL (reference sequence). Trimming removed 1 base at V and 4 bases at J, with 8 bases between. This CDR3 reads CASSQARDYNEQFF. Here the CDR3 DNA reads TGTGCCAGCAGCCAAGCAAGGGATTACAATGAGCAGTTCTTC.

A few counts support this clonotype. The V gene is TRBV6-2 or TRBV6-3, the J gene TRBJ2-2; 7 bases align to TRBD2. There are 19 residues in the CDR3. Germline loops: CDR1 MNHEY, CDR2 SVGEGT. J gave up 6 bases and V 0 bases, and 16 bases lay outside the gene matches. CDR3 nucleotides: TGTGCCAGCAGTTACTCGGATTATACGTCCAGCGGGGCCGCCGGGGAGCTGTTTTTT. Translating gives CASSYSDYTSSGAAGELFF.

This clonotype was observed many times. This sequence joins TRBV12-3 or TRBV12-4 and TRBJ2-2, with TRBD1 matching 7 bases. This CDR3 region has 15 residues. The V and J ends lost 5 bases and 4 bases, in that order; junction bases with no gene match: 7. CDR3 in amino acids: CASSPGQVSTGELFF. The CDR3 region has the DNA TGTGCCAGCAGTCCCGGACAGGTATCCACCGGGGAGCTGTTTTTT.

The CDR3 protein is CASSDEAPLTYEQYF. The DNA of the CDR3 is TGTGCCAGCAGTGACGAGGCCCCCTTAACCTACGAGCAGTACTTC. The V gene is TRBV6-4, the J gene TRBJ2-7; unclear D gene. Germline lookup yields CDR1 MRHNA and CDR2 SNTAGT. This CDR3 has 15 amino acids. V was clipped by 2 bases and J by 2 bases, with 13 bases between them.

The CDR3 spells CASSERGGTSFNEQYF. The DNA for the CDR3 is TGTGCCAGCAGCGAACGTGGGGGGACTAGCTTCAACGAGCAGTACTTC. The rearrangement joins TRBV9 to TRBJ2-7; 9 bases match TRBD2. This CDR3 has 16 amino acids. Germline V gene sequence: CDR1 SGDLS, CDR2 YYNGEE. V dropped 3 bases and J dropped 5; count of bases not matched to a gene: 12.

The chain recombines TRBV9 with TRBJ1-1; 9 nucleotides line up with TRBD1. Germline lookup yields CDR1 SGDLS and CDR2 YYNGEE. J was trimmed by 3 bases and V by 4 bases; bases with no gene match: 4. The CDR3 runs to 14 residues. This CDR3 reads CASSRWDRDTEAFF. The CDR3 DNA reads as TGTGCCAGCAGCCGATGGGACAGGGACACTGAAGCTTTCTTT.

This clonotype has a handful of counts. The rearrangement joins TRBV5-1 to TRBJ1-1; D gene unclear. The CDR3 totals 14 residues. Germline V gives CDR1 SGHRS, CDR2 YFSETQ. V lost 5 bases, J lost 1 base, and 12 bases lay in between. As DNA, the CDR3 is TGCGCCAGCAGTTCGGGGAACCAGAACACTGAAGCTTTCTTT. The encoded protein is CASSSGNQNTEAFF.

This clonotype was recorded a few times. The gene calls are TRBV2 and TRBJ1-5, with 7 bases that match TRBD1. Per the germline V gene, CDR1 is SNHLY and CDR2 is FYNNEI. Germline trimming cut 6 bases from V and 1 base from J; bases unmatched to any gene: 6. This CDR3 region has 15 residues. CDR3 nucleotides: TGTGCCAGCAGAGGTATACAGGGGAGCAATCAGCCCCAGCATTTT. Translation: CASRGIQGSNQPQHF.

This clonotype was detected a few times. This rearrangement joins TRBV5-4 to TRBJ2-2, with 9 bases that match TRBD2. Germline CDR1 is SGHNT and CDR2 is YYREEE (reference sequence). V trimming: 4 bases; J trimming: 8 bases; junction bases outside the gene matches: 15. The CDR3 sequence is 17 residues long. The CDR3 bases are TGTGCCAGCAGCCCAGGAGCTAGCGGGGCCGTCGGTGGGGAGCTGTTTTTT. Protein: CASSPGASGAVGGELFF.

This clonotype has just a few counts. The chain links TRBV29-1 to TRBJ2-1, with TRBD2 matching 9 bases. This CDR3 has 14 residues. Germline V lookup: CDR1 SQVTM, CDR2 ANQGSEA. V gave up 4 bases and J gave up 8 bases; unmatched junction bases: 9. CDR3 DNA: TGCAGCGTTGTGGGTAGCGGGAGTGTCGATGAGCAGTTCTTC. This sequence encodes CSVVGSGSVDEQFF.

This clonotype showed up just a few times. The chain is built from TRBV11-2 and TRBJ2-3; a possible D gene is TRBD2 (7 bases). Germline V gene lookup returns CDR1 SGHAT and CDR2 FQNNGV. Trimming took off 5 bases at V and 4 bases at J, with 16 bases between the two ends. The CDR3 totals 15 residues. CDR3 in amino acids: CASSPRRGGPDTQYF. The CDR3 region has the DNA TGTGCCAGCAGCCCCCGGAGGGGGGGCCCAGATACGCAGTATTTT.

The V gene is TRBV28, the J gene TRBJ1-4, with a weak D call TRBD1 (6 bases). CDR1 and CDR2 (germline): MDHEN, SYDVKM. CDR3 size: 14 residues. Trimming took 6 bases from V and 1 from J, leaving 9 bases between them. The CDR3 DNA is TGTGCCAGCAGCGCAGGGGTAACTAATGAAAAACTGTTTTTT. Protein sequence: CASSAGVTNEKLFF.

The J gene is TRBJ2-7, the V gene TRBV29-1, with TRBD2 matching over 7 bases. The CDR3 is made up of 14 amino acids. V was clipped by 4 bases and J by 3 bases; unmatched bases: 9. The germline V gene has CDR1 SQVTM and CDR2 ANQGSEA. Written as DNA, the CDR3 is TGCAGCGTTGCCGGGGGGAGGGGTGACTACGAGCAGTACTTC. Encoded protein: CSVAGGRGDYEQYF.

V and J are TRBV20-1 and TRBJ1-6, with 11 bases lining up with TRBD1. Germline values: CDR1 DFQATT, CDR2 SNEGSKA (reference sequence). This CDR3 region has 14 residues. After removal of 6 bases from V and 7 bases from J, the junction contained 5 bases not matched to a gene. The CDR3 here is CSAGRDRGNSPLHF. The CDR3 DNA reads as TGCAGTGCAGGACGGGACAGGGGGAATTCACCCCTCCACTTT.

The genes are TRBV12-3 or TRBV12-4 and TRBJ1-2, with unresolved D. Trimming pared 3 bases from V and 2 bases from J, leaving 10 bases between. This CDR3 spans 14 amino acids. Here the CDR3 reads CASSLRAFNYGYTF. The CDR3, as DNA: TGTGCCAGCAGTTTGAGGGCCTTCAACTATGGCTACACCTTC.

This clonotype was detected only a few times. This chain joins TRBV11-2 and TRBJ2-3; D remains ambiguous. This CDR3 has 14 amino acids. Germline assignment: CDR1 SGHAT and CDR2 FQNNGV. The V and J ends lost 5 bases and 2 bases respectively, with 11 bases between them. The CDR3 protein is CASSLRLTTDTQYF. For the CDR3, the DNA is TGTGCCAGCAGCCTCAGACTGACCACAGATACGCAGTATTTT. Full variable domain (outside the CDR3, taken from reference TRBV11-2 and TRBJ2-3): EAGVAQSPRYKIIEKRQSVAFWCNPISGHATLYWYQQILGQGPKLLIQFQNNGVVDDSQLPKDRFSAERLKGVDSTLKIQPAKLEDSAVYLCASSLRLTTDTQYFGPGTRLTVL.

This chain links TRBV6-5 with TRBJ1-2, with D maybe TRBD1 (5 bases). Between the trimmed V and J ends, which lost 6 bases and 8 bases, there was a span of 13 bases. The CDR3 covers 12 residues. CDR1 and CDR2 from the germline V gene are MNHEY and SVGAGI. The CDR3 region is CASSGGLGGYTF. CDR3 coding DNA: TGTGCCAGCAGCGGGGGTCTGGGAGGCTACACCTTC.